The following is a T cell receptor (beta chain) sequence with its context. Other DNA sequences from this sample encode an identical CDR3 as well. The sample belongs to a study of blood T cell repertoires in COVID-19. Study details: Acute-phase and convalescent COVID-19 samples originated in the United States, Italy and Spain. T cells, B-cell-depleted T cells, or PBMCs supplied cDNA or gDNA.

Original processing methods: Estimation of nucleated cell counts relied on the amplification of reference gene primers. The repertoire was sequenced with immunoSEQ multiplex PCR; TCRdb's copy has only in-frame clones and lacks some. V and J calls and clone size are copied from that table; D and trimming were computed from the DNA. The table lists tens of thousands of clones, around 90% of them singletons. The CDR3 is made up of 15 amino acids. The germline V gene has CDR1 SGHTS and CDR2 YDEGEE. Unmatched junction bases numbered 7, after V lost 4 bases and J lost 2 bases. The chain carries TRBV5-8 and TRBJ2-3; TRBD1 agrees at 7 bases. The receptor comes from a human donor with active COVID-19. The donor label of this sample is uncertain. Input material: peripheral blood. The CDR3 region has the DNA TGTGCCAGCAGCCCGCCGGGACAGCTCACAGATACGCAGTATTTT. Its protein product is CASSPPGQLTDTQYF. The entire variable domain, with the rest obtained from reference TRBV5-8 and TRBJ2-3, is as follows: EAGVTQSPTHLIKTRGQQATLRCSPISGHTSVYWYQQALGLGLQFLLWYDEGEERNRGNFPPRFSGRQFPNYSSELNVNALELEDSALYLCASSPPGQLTDTQYFGPGTRLTVL.